This T cell receptor (beta chain) comes out of a study of T cells after yellow fever vaccination. Trimming pared 2 bases from V and 5 bases from J, leaving 11 bases between. This CDR3 has 14 amino acids. CDR1 is SGHTA and CDR2 is FQGNSA in the germline V gene. This clonotype has a handful of counts. Its antigen is still unknown. Findings and caveats of the study: Any FACS-sorted repertoire could hold abundant clonotypes that contaminate it from the bulk population.

TCRdb re-analysed the 5' RACE reads in MiXCR, keeping a single row per CDR3 protein. The sample consists of roughly 340,000 distinct CDR3 sequences, 8% to 10% of them appearing once. The origin of this receptor is a man aged 18-30 years who received the YFV17D yellow fever vaccine. The chain combines TRBV7-2 with TRBJ2-3; D gene unclear. This specimen consisted of PBMCs, obtained on the day of the first yellow fever vaccination. Here the CDR3 reads CASSLWTQIDTQYF. CDR3 in DNA: TGTGCCAGCAGCTTATGGACCCAAATAGATACGCAGTATTTT. The full variable domain, completed using reference TRBV7-2 and TRBJ2-3, is GAGVSQSPSNKVTEKGKDVELRCDPISGHTALYWYRQSLGQGLEFLIYFQGNSAPDKSGLPSDRFSAERTGGSVSTLTIQRTQQEDSAVYLCASSLWTQIDTQYFGPGTRLTVL.